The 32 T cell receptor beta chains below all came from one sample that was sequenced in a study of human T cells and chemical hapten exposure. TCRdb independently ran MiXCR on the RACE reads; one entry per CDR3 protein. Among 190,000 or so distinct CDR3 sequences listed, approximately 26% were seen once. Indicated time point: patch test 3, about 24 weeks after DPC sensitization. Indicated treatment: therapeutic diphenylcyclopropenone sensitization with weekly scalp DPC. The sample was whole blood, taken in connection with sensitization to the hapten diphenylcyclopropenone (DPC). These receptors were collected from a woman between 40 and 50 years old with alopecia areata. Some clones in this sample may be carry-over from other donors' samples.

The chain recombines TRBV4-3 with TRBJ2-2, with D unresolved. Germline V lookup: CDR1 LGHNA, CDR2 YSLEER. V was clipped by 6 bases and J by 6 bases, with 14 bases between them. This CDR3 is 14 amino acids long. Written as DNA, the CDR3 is TGCGCCAGCAGAGTTTTGCTTGAGGCCGGGGAGCTGTTTTTT. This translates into CASRVLLEAGELFF.

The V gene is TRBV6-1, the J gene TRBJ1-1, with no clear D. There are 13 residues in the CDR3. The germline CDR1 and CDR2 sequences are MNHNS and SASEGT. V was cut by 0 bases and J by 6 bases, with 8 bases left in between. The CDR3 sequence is CASSEAPKSEAFF. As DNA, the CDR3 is TGTGCCAGCAGTGAAGCGCCTAAGTCTGAAGCTTTCTTT.

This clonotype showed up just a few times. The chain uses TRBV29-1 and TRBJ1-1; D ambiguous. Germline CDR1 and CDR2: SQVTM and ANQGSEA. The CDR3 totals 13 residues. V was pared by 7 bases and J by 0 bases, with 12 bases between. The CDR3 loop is CSALNTLNTEAFF. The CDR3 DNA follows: TGCAGCGCCCTCAACACGTTGAACACTGAAGCTTTCTTT.

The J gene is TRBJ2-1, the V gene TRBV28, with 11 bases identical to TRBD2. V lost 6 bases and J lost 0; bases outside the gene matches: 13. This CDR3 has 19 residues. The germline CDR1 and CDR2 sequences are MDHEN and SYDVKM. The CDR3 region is CASSPTSGSGVGSYNEQFF. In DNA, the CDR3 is TGTGCCAGCAGCCCCACTAGCGGGAGTGGTGTAGGCTCCTACAATGAGCAGTTCTTC.

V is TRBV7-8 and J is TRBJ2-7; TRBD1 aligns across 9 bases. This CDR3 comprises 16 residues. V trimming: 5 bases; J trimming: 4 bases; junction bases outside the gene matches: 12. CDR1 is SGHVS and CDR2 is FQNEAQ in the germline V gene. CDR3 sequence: CASSQLPDRGGYEQYF. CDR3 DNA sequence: TGTGCCAGCAGCCAACTTCCGGACAGGGGTGGATACGAGCAGTACTTC.

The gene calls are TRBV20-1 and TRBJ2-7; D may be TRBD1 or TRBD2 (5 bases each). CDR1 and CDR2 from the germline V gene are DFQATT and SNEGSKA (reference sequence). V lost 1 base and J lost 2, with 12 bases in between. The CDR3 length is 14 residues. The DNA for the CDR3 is TGCAGTGCTAGAGTCAGGGACCGGGCCTACGAGCAGTACTTC. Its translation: CSARVRDRAYEQYF.

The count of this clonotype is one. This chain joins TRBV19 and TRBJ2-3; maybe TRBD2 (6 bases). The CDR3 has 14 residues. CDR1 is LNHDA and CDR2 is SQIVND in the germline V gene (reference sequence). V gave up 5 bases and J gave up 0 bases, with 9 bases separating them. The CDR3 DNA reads TGTGCCAGTAGTTCTGCGGGGAGCACAGATACGCAGTATTTT. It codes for CASSSAGSTDTQYF.

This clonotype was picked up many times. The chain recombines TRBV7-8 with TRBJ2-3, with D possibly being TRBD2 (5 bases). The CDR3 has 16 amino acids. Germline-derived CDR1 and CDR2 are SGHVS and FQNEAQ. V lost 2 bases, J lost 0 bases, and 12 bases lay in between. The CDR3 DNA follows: TGTGCCAGCAGCTTATCGAGCGGACGGAGCACAGATACGCAGTATTTT. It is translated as CASSLSSGRSTDTQYF. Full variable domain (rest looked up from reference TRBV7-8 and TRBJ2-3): GAGVSQSPRYKVAKRGQDVALRCDPISGHVSLFWYQQALGQGPEFLTYFQNEAQLDKSGLPSDRFFAERPEGSVSTLKIQRTQQEDSAVYLCASSLSSGRSTDTQYFGPGTRLTVL.

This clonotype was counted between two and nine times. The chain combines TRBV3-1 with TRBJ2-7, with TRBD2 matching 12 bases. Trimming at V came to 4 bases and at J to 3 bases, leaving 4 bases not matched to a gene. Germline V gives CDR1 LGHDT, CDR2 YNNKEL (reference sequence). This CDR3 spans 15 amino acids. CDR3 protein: CASSLSSGRDYEQYF. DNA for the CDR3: TGTGCCAGCAGCCTTTCTAGCGGGAGGGACTACGAGCAGTACTTC.

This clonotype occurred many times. The CDR3 region has the DNA TGCAGTGCTACGCGGGAGGGGAATGAGCAGTTCTTC. This translates into CSATREGNEQFF. The chain employs TRBV20-1 and TRBJ2-1; 9 nucleotides align to TRBD2. This CDR3 spans 12 amino acids. Germline V gives CDR1 DFQATT, CDR2 SNEGSKA (reference sequence). Trimming took 4 bases from V and 7 from J; bases not matched to a gene: 2.

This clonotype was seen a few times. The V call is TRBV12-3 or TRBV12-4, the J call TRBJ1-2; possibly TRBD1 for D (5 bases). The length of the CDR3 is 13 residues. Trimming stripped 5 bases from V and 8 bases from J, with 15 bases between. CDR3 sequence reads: CASSTGTPWGYTF. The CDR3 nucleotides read TGTGCCAGCAGTACCGGGACCCCGTGGGGCTACACCTTC.

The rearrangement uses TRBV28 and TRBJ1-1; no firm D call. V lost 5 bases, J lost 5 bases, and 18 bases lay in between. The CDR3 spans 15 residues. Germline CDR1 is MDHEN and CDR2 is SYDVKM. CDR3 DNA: TGTGCCAGCAGTCCCGGCGGGGTAATGCTGACTGAAGCTTTCTTT. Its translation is CASSPGGVMLTEAFF.

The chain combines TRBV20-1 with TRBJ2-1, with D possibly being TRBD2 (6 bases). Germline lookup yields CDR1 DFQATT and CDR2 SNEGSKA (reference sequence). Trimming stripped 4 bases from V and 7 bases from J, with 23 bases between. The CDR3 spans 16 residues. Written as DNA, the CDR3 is TGCAGTGCTACCCCTATGGAAGCGACTAGTTTAAATGAGCAGTTCTTC. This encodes CSATPMEATSLNEQFF.

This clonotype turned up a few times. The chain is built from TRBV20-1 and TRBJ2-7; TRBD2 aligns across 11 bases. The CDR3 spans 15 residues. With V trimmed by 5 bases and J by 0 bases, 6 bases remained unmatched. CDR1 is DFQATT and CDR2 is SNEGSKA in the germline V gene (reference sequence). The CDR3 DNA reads TGCAGTGCTGACCCCGGGACTAGCGGCTCCTACGAGCAGTACTTC. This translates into CSADPGTSGSYEQYF.

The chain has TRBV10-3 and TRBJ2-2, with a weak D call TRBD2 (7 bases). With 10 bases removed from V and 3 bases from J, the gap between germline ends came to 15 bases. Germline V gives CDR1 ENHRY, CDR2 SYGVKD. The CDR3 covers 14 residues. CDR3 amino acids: CATSPGGDTGELFF. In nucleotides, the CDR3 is TGTGCCACCAGCCCGGGGGGCGACACCGGGGAGCTGTTTTTT.

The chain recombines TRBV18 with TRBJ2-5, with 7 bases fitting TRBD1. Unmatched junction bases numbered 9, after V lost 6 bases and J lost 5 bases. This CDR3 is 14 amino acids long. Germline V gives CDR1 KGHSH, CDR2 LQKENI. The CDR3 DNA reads TGTGCCAGCTCCCGGGACAGTATGGATGAGACCCAGTACTTC. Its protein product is CASSRDSMDETQYF.

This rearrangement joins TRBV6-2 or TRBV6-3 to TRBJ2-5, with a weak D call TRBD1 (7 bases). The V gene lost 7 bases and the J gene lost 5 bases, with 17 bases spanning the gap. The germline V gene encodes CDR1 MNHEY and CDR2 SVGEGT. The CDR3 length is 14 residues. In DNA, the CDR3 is TGTGCCAGCACCACTACGACAGGGAGGGAGACCCAGTACTTC. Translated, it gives CASTTTTGRETQYF.

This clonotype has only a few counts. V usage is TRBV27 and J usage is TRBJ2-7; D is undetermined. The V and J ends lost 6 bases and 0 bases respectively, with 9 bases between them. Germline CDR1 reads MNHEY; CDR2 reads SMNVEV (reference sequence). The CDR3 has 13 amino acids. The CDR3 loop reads CASRIGRSYEQYF. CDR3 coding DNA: TGTGCCAGCAGGATTGGTCGCTCCTACGAGCAGTACTTC.

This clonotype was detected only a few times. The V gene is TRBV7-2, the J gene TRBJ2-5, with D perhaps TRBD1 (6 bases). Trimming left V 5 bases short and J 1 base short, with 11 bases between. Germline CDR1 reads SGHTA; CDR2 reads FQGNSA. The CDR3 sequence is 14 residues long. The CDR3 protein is CASSRQAFQETQYF. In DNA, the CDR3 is TGTGCCAGCAGCCGACAGGCCTTCCAAGAGACCCAGTACTTC.

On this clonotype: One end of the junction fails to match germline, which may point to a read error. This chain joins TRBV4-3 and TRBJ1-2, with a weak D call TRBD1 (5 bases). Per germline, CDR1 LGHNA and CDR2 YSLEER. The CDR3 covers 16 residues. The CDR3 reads CASSQDPGPGPYGYNF. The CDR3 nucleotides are TGCGCCAGCAGCCAGGATCCTGGACCGGGACCCTATGGCTACAACTTC.

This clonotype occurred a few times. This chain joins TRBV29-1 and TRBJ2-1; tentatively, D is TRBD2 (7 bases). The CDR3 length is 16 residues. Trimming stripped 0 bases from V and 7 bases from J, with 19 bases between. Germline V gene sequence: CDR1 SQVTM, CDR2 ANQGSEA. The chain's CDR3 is CSVEDRNRVGGNEQFF. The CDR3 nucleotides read TGCAGCGTTGAAGATCGTAACAGGGTCGGGGGGAATGAGCAGTTCTTC.

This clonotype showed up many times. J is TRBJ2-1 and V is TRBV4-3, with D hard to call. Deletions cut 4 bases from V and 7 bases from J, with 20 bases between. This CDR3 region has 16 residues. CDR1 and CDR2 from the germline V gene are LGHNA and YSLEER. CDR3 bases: TGCGCCAGCAGCCCCTCCCAAGCAGCCCATTGGAATGAGCAGTTCTTC. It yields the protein CASSPSQAAHWNEQFF.

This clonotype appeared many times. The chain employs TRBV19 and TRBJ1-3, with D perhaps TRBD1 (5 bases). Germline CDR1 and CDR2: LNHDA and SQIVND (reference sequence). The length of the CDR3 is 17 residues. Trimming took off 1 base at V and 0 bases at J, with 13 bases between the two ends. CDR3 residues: CASSIGGRLLSGNTIYF. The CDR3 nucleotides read TGTGCCAGTAGTATAGGGGGACGGCTGCTCTCTGGAAACACCATATATTTT.

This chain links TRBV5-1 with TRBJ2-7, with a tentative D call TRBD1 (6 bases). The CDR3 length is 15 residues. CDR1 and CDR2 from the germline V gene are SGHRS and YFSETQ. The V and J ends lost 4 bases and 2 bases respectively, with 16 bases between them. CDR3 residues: CASSPMTGVPYEQYF. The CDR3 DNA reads TGCGCCAGCAGCCCTATGACAGGTGTTCCCTACGAGCAGTACTTC. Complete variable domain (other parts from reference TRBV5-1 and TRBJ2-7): KAGVTQTPRYLIKTRGQQVTLSCSPISGHRSVSWYQQTPGQGLQFLFEYFSETQRNKGNFPGRFSGRQFSNSRSEMNVSTLELGDSALYLCASSPMTGVPYEQYFGPGTRLTVT.

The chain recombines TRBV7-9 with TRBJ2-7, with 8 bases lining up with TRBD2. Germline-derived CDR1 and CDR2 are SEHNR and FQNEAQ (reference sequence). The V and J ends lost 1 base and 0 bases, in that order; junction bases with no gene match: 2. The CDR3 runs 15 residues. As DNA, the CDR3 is TGTGCCAGCAGCTTAGGGAGCGGGAGCTCCTACGAGCAGTACTTC. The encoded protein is CASSLGSGSSYEQYF.

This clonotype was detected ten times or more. The CDR3 DNA reads as TGTGCCAGCAGTCCAGGGACACTAAATCGGGGCTACACCTTC. It encodes CASSPGTLNRGYTF. The chain is built from TRBV27 and TRBJ1-2, with D possibly TRBD1 on 6 matching bases. Germline lookup yields CDR1 MNHEY and CDR2 SMNVEV (reference sequence). This CDR3 region has 14 residues. Between the trimmed V and J ends, which lost 5 bases and 8 bases, there was a span of 18 bases.

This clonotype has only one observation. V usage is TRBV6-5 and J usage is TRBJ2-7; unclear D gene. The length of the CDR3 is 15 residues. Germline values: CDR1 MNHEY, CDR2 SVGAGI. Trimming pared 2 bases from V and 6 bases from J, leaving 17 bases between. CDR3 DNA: TGTGCCAGCAGTTACCGAATAGTTCCTACCACCGAGCAGTACTTC. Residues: CASSYRIVPTTEQYF.

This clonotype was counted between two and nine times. CDR3 sequence reads: CASSPRGGLSSYNEQFF. For the CDR3, the DNA is TGTGCCAGCAGCCCGAGGGGGGGTCTCAGCTCCTACAATGAGCAGTTCTTC. The chain joins TRBV11-2 to TRBJ2-1, with a possible D match to TRBD2 (7 bases). V gave up 5 bases and J gave up 0 bases, with 17 bases separating them. The CDR3 extends over 17 amino acids. Germline CDR1 SGHAT, CDR2 FQNNGV.

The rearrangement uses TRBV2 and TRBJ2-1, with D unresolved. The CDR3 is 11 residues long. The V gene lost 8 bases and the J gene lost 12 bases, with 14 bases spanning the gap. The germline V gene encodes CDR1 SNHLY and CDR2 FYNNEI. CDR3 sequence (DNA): TGTGCCAGCGGAGCACAGCGAGGGCAGTTCTTC. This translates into CASGAQRGQFF.

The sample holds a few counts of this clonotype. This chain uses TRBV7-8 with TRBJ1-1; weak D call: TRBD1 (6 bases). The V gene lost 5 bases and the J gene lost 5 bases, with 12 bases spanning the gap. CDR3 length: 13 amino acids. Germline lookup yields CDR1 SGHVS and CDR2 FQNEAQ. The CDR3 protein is CASSPARGTEAFF. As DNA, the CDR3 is TGTGCCAGCAGCCCGGCAAGGGGGACTGAAGCTTTCTTT.

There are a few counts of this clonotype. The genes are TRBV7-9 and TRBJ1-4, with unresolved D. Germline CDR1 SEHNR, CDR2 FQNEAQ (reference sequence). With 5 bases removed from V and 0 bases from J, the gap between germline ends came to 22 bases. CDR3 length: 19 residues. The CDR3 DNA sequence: TGTGCCAGCAGCCCAGCCCTGGACCTCAACCCTGCAACTAATGAAAAACTGTTTTTT. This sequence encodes CASSPALDLNPATNEKLFF. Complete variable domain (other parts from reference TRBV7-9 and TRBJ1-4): DTGVSQNPRHKITKRGQNVTFRCDPISEHNRLYWYRQTLGQGPEFLTYFQNEAQLEKSRLLSDRFSAERPKGSFSTLEIQRTEQGDSAMYLCASSPALDLNPATNEKLFFGSGTQLSVL.

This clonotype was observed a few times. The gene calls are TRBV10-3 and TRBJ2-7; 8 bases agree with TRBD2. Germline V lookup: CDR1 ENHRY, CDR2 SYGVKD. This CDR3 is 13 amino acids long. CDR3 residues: CAISESTGPGLAV. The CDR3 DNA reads TGTGCCATCAGTGAGTCGACGGGCCCCGGACTAGCCGTC.